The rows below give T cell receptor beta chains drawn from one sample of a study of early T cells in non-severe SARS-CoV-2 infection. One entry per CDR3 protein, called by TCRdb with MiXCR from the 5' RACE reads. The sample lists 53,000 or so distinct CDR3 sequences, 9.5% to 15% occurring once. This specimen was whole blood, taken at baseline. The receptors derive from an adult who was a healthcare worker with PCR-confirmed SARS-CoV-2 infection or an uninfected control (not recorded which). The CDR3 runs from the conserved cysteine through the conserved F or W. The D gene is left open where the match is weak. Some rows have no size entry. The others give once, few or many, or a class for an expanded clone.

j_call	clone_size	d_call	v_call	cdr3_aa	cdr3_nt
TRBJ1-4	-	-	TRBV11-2	CASSSFLMSKLFF	TGTGCCAGCAGCTCCTTCCTCATGAGCAAACTGTTTTTT
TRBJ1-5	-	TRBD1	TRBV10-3	CAISEEVRGLGQPQHF	TGTGCCATCAGTGAGGAGGTCAGGGGGTTAGGTCAGCCCCAGCATTTT
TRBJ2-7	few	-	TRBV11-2	CASSHQWESHEQYF	TGTGCCAGCAGCCACCAGTGGGAGAGCCACGAGCAGTACTTC
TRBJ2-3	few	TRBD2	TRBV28	CASSLERDHPTDTQYF	TGTGCCAGCAGTTTAGAGCGGGACCACCCCACAGATACGCAGTATTTT
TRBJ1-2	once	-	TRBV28	CASRGGLHGYTF	TGTGCCAGCAGAGGGGGTCTCCATGGCTACACCTTC
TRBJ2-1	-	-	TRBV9	CASSPRGAPNEQFF	TGTGCCAGCAGCCCGAGGGGAGCGCCCAATGAGCAGTTCTTC
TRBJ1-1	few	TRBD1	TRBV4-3	CASSPYGQGMNTEAFF	TGCGCCAGCAGCCCATACGGACAGGGGATGAACACTGAAGCTTTCTTT
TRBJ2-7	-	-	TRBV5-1	CASSPGEISPYEQYF	TGCGCCAGCAGCCCCGGCGAGATCTCTCCCTACGAGCAGTACTTC
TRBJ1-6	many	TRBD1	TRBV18	CASAGQMDSPLHF	TGTGCCAGCGCGGGACAGATGGATTCACCCCTCCACTTT
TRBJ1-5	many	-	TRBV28	CASRLPSQPQHF	TGTGCCAGCAGGCTGCCATCTCAGCCCCAGCATTTT
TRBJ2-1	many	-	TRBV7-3	CASSFSLESSYNEQFF	TGTGCCAGCAGCTTCTCCCTCGAGAGCTCCTACAATGAGCAGTTCTTC